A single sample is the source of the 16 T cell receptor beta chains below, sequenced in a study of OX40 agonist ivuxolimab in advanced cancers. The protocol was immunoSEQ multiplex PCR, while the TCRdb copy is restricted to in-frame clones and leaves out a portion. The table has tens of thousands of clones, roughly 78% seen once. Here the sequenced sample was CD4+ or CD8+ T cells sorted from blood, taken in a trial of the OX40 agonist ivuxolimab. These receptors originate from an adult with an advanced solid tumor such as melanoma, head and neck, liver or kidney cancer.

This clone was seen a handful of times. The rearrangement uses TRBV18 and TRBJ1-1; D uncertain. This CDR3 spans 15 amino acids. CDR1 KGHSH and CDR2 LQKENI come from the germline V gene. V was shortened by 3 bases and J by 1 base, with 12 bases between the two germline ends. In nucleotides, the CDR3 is TGTGCCAGCTCACCCTTTTTGGGGAGGAACACTGAAGCTTTCTTT. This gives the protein CASSPFLGRNTEAFF.

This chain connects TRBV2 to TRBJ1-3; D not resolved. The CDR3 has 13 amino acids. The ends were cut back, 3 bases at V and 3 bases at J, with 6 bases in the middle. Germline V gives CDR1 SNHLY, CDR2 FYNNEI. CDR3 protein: CASSDSGGNTIYF. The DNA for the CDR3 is TGTGCCAGCAGTGACTCGGGTGGAAACACCATATATTTT.

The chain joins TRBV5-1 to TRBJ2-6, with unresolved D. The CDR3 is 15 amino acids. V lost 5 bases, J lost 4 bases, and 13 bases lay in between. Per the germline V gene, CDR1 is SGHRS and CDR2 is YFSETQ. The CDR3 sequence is CASSSGGPGANVLTF. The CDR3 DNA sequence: TGCGCCAGCAGTTCCGGCGGCCCCGGGGCCAACGTCCTGACTTTC.

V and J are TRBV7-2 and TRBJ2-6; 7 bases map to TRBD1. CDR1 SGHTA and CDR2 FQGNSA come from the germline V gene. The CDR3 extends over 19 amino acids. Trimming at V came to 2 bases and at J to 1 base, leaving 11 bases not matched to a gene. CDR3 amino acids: CASSLIGDRALSGANVLTF. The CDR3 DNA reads TGTGCCAGCAGCTTAATAGGAGACAGGGCACTTTCTGGGGCCAACGTCCTGACTTTC.

The CDR3 here is CASSHLIAGGTDTQYF. The CDR3, as DNA: TGCGCCAGCAGCCACCTCATAGCGGGGGGCACAGATACGCAGTATTTT. The gene calls are TRBV4-1 and TRBJ2-3; 9 bases fit TRBD2. The CDR3 is 16 residues long. V dropped 3 bases and J dropped 1; count of bases not matched to a gene: 5. Germline values: CDR1 MGHRA, CDR2 YSYEKL.

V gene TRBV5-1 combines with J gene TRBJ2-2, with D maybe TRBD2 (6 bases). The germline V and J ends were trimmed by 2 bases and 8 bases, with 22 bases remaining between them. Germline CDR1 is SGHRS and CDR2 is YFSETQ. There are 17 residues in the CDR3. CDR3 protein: CASSFVSRRATYGELFF. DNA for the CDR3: TGCGCCAGCAGCTTCGTCTCTAGGAGGGCAACTTATGGGGAGCTGTTTTTT.

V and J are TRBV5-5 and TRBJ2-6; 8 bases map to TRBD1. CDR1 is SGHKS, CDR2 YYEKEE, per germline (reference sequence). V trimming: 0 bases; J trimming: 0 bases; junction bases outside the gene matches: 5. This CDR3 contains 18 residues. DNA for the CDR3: TGTGCCAGCAGCTTGGCTGGACAGGGCTACTCTGGGGCCAACGTCCTGACTTTC. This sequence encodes CASSLAGQGYSGANVLTF.

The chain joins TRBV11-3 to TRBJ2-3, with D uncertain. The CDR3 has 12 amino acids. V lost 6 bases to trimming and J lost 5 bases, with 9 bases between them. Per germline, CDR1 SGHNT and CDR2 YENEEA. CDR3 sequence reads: CASSRVGDTQYF. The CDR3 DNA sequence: TGTGCCAGCAGTAGGGTTGGAGATACGCAGTATTTT.

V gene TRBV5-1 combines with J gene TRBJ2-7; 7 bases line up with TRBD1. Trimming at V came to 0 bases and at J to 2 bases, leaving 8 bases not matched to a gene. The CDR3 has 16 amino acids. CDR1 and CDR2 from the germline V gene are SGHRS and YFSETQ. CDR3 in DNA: TGCGCCAGCAGCTTGGCACGACAGGGCGCAACCTACGAGCAGTACTTC. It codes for CASSLARQGATYEQYF.

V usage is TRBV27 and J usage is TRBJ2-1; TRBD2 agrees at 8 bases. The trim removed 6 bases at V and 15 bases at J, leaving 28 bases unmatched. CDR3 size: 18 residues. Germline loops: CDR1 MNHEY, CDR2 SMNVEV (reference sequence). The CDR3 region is CASRPLRISSRGGLEGFF. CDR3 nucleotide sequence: TGTGCCAGCAGACCCCTACGAATTTCTAGCCGGGGGGGCTTAGAGGGGTTCTTC.

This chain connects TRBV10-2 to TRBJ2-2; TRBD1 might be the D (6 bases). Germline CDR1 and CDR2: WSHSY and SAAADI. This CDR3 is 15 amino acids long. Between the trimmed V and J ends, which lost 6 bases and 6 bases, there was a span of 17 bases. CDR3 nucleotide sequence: TGCGCCAGCAGCGACGGGACATTGGGCCCCGGGGAGCTGTTTTTT. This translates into CASSDGTLGPGELFF.

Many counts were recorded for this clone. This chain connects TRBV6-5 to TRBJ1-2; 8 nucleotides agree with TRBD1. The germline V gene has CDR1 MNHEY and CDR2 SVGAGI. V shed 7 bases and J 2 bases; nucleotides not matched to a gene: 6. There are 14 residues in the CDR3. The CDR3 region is CASMRGQGNYGYTF. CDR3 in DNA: TGTGCCAGCATGCGAGGACAGGGCAACTATGGCTACACCTTC.

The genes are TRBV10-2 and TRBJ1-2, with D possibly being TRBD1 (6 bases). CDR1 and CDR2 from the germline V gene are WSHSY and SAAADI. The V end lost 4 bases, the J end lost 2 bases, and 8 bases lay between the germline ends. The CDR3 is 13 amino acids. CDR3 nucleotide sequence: TGCGCCAGCAGTGCGCAGGGGAACTATGGCTACACCTTC. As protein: CASSAQGNYGYTF.

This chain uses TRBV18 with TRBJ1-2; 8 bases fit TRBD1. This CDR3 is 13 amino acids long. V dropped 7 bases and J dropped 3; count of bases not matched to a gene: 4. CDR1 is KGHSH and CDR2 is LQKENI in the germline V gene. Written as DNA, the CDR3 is TGTGCCAGCTTACTGACAGGGGACTATGGCTACACCTTC. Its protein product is CASLLTGDYGYTF.

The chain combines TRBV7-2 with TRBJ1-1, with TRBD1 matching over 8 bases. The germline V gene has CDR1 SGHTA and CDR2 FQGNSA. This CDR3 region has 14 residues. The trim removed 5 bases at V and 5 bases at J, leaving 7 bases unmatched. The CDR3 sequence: CASSVPGGRTEAFF. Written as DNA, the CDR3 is TGTGCCAGCAGCGTTCCAGGGGGCAGGACTGAAGCTTTCTTT. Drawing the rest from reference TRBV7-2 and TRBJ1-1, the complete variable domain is GAGVSQSPSNKVTEKGKDVELRCDPISGHTALYWYRQSLGQGLEFLIYFQGNSAPDKSGLPSDRFSAERTGGSVSTLTIQRTQQEDSAVYLCASSVPGGRTEAFFGQGTRLTVV.

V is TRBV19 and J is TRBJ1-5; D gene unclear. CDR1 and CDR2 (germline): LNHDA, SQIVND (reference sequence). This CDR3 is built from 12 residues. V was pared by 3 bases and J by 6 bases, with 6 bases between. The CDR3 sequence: CASSMGIQPQHF. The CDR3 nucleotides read TGTGCCAGTAGTATGGGCATTCAGCCCCAGCATTTT.